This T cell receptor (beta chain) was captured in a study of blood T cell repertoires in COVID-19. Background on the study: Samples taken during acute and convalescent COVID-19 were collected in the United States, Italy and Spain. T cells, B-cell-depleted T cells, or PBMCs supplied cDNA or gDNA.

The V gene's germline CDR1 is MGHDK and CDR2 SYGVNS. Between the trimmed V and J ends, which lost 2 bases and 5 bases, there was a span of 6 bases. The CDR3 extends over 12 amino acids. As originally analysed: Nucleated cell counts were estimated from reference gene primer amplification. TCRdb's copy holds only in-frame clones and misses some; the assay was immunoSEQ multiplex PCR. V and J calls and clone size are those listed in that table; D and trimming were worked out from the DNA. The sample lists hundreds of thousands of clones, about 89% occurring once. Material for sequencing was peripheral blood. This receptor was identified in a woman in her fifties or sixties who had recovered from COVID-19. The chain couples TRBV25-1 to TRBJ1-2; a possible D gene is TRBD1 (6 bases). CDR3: CASSEQGYGYTF. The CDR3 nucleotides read TGTGCCAGCAGTGAACAGGGGTATGGCTACACCTTC.